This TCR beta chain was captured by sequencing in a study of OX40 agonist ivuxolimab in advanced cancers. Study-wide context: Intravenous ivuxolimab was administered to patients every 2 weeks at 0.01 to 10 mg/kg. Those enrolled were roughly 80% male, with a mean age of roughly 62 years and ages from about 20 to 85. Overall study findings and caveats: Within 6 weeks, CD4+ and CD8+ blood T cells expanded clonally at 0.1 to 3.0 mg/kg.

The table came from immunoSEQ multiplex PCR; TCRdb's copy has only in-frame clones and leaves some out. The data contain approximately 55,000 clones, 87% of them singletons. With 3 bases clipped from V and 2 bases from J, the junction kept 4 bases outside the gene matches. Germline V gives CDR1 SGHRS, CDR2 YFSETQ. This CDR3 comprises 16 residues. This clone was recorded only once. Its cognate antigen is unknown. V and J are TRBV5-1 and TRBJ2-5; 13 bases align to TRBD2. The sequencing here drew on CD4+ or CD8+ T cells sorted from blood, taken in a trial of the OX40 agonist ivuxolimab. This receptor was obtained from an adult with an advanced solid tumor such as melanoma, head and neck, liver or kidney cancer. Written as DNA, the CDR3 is TGCGCCAGCAGCTGGGGGACTAGCGGGGTACAAGAGACCCAGTACTTC. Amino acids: CASSWGTSGVQETQYF.